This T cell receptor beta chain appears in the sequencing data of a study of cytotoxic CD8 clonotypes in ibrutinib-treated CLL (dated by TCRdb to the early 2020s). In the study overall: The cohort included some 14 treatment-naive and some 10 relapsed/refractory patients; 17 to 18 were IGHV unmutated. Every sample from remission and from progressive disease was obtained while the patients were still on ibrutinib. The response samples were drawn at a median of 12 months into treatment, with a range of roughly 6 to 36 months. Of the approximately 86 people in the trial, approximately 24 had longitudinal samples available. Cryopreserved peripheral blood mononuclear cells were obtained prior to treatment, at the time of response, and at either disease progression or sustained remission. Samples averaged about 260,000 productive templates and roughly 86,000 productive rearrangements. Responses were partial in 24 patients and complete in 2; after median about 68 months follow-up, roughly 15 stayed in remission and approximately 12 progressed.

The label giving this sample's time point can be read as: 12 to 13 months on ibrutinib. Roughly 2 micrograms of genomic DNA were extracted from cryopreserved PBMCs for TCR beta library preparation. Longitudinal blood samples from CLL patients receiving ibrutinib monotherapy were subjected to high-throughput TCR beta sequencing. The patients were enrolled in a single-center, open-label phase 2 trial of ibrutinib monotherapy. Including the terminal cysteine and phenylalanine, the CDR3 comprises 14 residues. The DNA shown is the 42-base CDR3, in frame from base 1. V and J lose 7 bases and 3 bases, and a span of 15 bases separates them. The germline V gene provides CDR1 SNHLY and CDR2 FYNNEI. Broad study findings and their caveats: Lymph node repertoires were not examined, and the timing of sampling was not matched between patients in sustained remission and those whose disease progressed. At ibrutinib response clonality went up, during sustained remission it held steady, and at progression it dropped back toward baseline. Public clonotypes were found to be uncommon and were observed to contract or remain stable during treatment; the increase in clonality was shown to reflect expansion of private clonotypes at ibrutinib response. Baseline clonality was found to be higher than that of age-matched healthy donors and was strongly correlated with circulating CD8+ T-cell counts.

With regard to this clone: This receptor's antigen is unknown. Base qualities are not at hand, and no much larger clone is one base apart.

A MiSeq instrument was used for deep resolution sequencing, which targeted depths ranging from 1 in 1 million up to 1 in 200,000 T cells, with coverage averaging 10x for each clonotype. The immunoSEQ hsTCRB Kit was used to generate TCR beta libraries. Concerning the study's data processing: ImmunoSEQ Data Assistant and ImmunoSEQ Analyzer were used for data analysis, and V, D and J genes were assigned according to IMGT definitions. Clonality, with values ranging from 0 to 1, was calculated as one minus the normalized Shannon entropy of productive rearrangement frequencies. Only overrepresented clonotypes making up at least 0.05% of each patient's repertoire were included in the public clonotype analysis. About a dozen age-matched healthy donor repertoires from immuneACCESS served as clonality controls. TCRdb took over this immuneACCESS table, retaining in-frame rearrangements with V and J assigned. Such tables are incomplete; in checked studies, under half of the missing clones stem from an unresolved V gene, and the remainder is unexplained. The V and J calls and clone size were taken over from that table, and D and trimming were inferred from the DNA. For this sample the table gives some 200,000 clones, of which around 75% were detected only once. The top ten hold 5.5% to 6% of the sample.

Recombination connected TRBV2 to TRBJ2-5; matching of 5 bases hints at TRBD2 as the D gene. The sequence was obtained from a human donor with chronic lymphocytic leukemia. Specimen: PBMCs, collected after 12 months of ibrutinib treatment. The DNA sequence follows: TGTGCCAGCACTAAGGGAGCAGCGGAAGAGACCCAGTACTTC. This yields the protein CASTKGAAEETQYF. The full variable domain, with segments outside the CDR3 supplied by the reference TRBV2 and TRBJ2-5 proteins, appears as EPEVTQTPSHQVTQMGQEVILRCVPISNHLYFYWYRQILGQKVEFLVSFYNNEISEKSEIFDDQFSVERPDGSNFTLKIRSTKLEDSAMYFCASTKGAAEETQYFGPGTRLLVL.